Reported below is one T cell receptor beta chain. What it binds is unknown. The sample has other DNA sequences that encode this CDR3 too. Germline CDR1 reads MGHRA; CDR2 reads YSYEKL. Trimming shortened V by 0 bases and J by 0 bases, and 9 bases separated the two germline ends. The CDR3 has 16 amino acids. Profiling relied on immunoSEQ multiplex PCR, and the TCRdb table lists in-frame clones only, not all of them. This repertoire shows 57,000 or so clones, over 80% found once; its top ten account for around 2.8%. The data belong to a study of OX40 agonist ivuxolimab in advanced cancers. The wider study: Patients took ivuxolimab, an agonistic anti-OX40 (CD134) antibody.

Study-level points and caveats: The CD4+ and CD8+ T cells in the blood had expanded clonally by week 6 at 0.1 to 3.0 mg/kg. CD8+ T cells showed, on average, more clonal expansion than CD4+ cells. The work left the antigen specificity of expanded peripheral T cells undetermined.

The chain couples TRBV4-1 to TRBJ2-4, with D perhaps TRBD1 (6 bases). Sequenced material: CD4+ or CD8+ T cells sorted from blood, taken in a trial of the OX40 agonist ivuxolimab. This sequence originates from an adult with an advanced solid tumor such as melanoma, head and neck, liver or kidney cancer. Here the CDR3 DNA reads TGCGCCAGCAGCCAAGAGACAGGTATAGCCAAAAACATTCAGTACTTC. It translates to CASSQETGIAKNIQYF.